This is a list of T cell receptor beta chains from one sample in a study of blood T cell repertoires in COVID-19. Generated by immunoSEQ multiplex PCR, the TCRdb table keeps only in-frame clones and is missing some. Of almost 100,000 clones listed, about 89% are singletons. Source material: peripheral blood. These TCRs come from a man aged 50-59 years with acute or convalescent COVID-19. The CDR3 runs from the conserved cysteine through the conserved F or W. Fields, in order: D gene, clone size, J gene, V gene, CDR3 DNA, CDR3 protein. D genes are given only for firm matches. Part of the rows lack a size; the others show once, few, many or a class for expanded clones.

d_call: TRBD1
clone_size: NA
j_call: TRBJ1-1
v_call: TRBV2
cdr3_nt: TGTGCCAGCAGTGCAAGACAGGGGAGGGCTGAAGCTTTCTTT
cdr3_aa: CASSARQGRAEAFF

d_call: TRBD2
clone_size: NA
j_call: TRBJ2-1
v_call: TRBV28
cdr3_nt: TGTGCCAGCAGTCCTAGCGGGAGCTCCTACAATGAGCAGTTCTTC
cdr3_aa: CASSPSGSSYNEQFF

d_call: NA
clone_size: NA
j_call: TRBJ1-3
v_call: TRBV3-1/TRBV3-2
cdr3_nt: TGTGCCAGCAGCTGGGGGACATCTGGAAACACCATATATTTT
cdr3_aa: CASSWGTSGNTIYF

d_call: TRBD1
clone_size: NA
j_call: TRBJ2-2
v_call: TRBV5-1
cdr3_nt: TGCGCCAGCACCCGACAGGGGATGGAGACCGGGGAGCTGTTTTTT
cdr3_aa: CASTRQGMETGELFF

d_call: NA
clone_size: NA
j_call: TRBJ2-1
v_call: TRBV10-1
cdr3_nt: TGCGCCAGCAGTAGACAGCGTCACTCCTACAATGAGCAGTTCTTC
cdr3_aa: CASSRQRHSYNEQFF

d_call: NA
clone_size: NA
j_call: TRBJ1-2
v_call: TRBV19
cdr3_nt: TGTGCCAGTAGTATAGATGACAGACGCTATGGCTACACCTTC
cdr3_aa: CASSIDDRRYGYTF

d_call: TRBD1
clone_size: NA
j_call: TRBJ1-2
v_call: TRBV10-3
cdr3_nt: TGTGCCATCACTGATATTGGACAGGGCCTAGTCGGCTACACCTTC
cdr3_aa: CAITDIGQGLVGYTF

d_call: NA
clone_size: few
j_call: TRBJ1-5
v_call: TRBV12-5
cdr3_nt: TGTGCTAGTGGTTTGGTACCCGAGGGGGATCAGCCCCAGCATTTT
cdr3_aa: CASGLVPEGDQPQHF

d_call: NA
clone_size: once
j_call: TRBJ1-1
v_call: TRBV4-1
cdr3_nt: TGCGCCAGCAGCTTTACAAAGGGGCAGGGGAACACTGAAGCTTTCTTT
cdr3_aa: CASSFTKGQGNTEAFF

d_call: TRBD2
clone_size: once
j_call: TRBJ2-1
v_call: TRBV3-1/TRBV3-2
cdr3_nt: TGTGCCAGCAGCCAAGGGCGGGAGGCCTACAATGAGCAGTTCTTC
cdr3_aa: CASSQGREAYNEQFF

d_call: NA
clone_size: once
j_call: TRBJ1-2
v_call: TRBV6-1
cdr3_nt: TGTGCCAGCAGTGAAGCCTGGACGGGAACAAACTATGGCTACACCTTC
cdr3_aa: CASSEAWTGTNYGYTF

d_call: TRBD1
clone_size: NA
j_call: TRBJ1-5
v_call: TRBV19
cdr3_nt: TGTGCCAGTAGTTTCCGACAGGGGGGCTCTAATCAGCCCCAGCATTTT
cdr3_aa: CASSFRQGGSNQPQHF

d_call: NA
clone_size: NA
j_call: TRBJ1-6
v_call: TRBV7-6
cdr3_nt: TGTGCCAGCAGCTTAGAGGACATCGTGGACCCAGAGGGGGATAATTCACCCCTCCACTTT
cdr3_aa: CASSLEDIVDPEGDNSPLHF